The 7 T cell receptor beta chains below come from one sample, sequenced in a study of T cells after yellow fever vaccination. MiXCR, applied by TCRdb to the 5' RACE reads, yields one record per CDR3 protein. Among some 200,000 distinct CDR3 sequences listed, about 3% were seen once. Sequences were derived from CD4+ T cells sorted from PBMCs, sampled 10 days after the yellow fever booster vaccination. The receptors come from a man between 18 and 29 years old who received the YFV17D yellow fever vaccine.

This clonotype occurred many times. CDR3 nucleotide sequence: TGTGCCAGCAGCCCCCGAGGGGTAGCGGGGGCTGATACGCAGTATTTT. Encoded protein: CASSPRGVAGADTQYF. This chain connects TRBV11-2 to TRBJ2-3, with TRBD2 identical over 9 bases. This CDR3 comprises 16 residues. V shed 5 bases and J 6 bases; nucleotides not matched to a gene: 12. Germline V gene data show CDR1 as SGHAT and CDR2 as FQNNGV. The whole variable domain, filled in from reference TRBV11-2 and TRBJ2-3, reads EAGVAQSPRYKIIEKRQSVAFWCNPISGHATLYWYQQILGQGPKLLIQFQNNGVVDDSQLPKDRFSAERLKGVDSTLKIQPAKLEDSAVYLCASSPRGVAGADTQYFGPGTRLTVL.

This clonotype was found many times. The chain uses TRBV11-2 and TRBJ2-5; maybe TRBD2 (5 bases). Germline V gene lookup returns CDR1 SGHAT and CDR2 FQNNGV. V was cut by 3 bases and J by 5 bases, with 10 bases left in between. The CDR3 is 13 amino acids. DNA of the CDR3: TGTGCCAGCAGCTTTCGGGGAGCGGAGACCCAGTACTTC. This encodes CASSFRGAETQYF.

In its sample, this clonotype was seen many times. The chain recombines TRBV15 with TRBJ1-2; D gene ambiguous. CDR1 is LNHNV, CDR2 YYDKDF, per germline (reference sequence). There are 12 residues in the CDR3. Trimming pared 0 bases from V and 6 bases from J, leaving 5 bases between. In DNA, the CDR3 is TGTGCCACCAGCAGAGATGGGAATGGCTACACCTTC. Encoded protein: CATSRDGNGYTF.

The gene calls are TRBV20-1 and TRBJ1-1, with D uncertain. V lost 7 bases and J lost 0, with 9 bases in between. From germline, CDR1 is DFQATT and CDR2 SNEGSKA (reference sequence). The CDR3 covers 12 residues. CDR3: CSVAGLNTEAFF. The CDR3 nucleotides read TGCAGTGTGGCAGGATTGAACACTGAAGCTTTCTTT.

This clonotype was observed many times. This sequence joins TRBV20-1 and TRBJ2-3; 11 nucleotides match TRBD2. Per germline, CDR1 DFQATT and CDR2 SNEGSKA (reference sequence). The junction had 5 bases not matched to a gene; V was cut back by 6 bases and J by 9 bases. The CDR3 is 12 amino acids. DNA for the CDR3: TGCAGTGCCCGGGGACTAGCGGACACGCAGTATTTT. Its translation is CSARGLADTQYF.

This clonotype was detected many times. The chain uses TRBV4-2 and TRBJ1-5; no clear D gene. V was cut by 0 bases and J by 3 bases, with 12 bases left in between. Germline V gives CDR1 LGHNA, CDR2 YNFKEQ. This CDR3 comprises 16 residues. This CDR3 reads CASSQDLGRINQPQHF. Written as DNA, the CDR3 is TGTGCCAGCAGCCAAGATCTCGGACGTATCAATCAGCCCCAGCATTTT.

This clonotype showed up many times. The DNA of the CDR3 is TGTGCCAGCAGTTTCCATCCCTACGAGCAGTACGTC. Translating it yields CASSFHPYEQYV. V gene TRBV6-2 or TRBV6-3 combines with J gene TRBJ2-7; no clear D. The germline V gene encodes CDR1 MNHEY and CDR2 SVGEGT. The CDR3 sequence is 12 residues long. V dropped 4 bases and J dropped 2 bases, with 6 bases sitting between them.